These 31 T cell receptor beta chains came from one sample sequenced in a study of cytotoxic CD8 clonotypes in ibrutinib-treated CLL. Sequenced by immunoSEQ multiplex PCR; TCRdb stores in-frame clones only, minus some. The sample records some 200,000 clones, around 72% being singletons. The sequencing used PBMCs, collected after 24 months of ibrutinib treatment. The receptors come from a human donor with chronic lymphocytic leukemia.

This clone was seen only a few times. The CDR3 sequence is CASSLGASGAYEQYF. DNA of the CDR3: TGTGCCAGCAGCTTAGGGGCTAGCGGGGCCTACGAGCAGTACTTC. The chain is built from TRBV7-2 and TRBJ2-7; 9 nucleotides align to TRBD2. Germline lookup yields CDR1 SGHTA and CDR2 FQGNSA. V lost 1 base and J lost 2; bases outside the gene matches: 3. The CDR3 runs to 15 residues.

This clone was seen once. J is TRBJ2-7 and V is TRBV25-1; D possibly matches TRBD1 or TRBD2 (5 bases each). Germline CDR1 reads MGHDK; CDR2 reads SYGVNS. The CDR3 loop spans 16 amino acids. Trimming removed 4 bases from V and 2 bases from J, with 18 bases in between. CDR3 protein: CASSAIPGTSTYEQYF. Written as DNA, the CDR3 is TGTGCCAGCAGTGCGATCCCGGGGACGTCGACCTACGAGCAGTACTTC.

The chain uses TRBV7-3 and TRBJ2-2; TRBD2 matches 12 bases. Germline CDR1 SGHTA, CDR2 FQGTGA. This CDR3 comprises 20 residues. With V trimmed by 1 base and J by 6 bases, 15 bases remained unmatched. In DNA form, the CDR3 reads TGTGCCAGCAGCTTAAATAGACTAGCGGGGGCCCATCATTTCCCCGGGGAGCTGTTTTTT. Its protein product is CASSLNRLAGAHHFPGELFF.

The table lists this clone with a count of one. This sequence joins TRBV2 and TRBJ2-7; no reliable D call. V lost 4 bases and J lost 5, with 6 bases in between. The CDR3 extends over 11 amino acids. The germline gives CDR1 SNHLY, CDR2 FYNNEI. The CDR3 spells CASSVADEQYF. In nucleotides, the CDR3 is TGTGCCAGCAGTGTAGCCGACGAGCAGTACTTC.

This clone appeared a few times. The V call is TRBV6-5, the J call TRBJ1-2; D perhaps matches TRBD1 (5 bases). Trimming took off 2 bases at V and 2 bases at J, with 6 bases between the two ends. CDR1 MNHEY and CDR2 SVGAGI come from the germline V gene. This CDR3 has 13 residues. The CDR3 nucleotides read TGTGCCAGCAGTTACGCAGGGAACTATGGCTACACCTTC. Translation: CASSYAGNYGYTF.

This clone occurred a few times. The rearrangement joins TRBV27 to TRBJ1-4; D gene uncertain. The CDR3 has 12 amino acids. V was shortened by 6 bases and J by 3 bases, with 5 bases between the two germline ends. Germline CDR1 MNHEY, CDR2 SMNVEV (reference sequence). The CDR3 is CASRAANEKLFF. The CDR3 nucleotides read TGTGCCAGCAGGGCGGCTAATGAAAAACTGTTTTTT.

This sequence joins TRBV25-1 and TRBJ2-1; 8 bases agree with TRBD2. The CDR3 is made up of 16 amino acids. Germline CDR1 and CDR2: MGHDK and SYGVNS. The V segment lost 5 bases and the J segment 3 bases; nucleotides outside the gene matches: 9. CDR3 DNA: TGTGCCAGCAGTCCCACTAGCGGAGCCCACTACAATGAGCAGTTCTTC. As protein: CASSPTSGAHYNEQFF.

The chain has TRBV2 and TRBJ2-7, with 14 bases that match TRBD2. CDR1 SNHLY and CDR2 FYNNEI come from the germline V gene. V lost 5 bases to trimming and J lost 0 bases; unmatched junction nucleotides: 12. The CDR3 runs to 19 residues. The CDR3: CASSTQRTSGRTRSYEQYF. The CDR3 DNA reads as TGTGCCAGCAGTACCCAGAGGACTAGCGGGAGGACCCGCTCCTACGAGCAGTACTTC.

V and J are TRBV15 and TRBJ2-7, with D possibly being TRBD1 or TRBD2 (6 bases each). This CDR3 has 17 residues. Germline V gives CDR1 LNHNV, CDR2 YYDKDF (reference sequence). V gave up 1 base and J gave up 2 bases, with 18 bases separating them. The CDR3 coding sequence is TGTGCCACCAGCAGAGTACCCCTCGGCGGGACAACCTACGAGCAGTACTTC. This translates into CATSRVPLGGTTYEQYF.

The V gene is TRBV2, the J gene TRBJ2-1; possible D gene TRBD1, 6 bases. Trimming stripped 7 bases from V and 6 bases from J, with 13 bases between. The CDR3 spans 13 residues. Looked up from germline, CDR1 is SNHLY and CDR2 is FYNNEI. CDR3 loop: CASTATGFNEQFF. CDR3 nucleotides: TGTGCCAGCACAGCGACAGGATTCAATGAGCAGTTCTTC.

This CDR3 reads CASSEGLAGAYEQYF. In DNA, the CDR3 is TGCGCCAGCAGCGAGGGACTAGCGGGAGCCTACGAGCAGTACTTC. V and J are TRBV5-1 and TRBJ2-7, with 14 bases fitting TRBD2. V lost 4 bases and J lost 2; bases outside the gene matches: 2. This CDR3 has 15 residues. Germline lookup yields CDR1 SGHRS and CDR2 YFSETQ.

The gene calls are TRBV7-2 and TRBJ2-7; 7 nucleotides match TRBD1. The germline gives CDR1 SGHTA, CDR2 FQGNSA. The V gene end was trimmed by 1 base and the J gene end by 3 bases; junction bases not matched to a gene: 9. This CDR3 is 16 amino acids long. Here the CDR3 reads CASSLDRTGVFYEQYF. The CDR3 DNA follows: TGTGCCAGCAGCTTAGATAGGACAGGAGTCTTCTACGAGCAGTACTTC. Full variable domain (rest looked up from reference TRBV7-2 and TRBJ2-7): GAGVSQSPSNKVTEKGKDVELRCDPISGHTALYWYRQSLGQGLEFLIYFQGNSAPDKSGLPSDRFSAERTGGSVSTLTIQRTQQEDSAVYLCASSLDRTGVFYEQYFGPGTRLTVT.

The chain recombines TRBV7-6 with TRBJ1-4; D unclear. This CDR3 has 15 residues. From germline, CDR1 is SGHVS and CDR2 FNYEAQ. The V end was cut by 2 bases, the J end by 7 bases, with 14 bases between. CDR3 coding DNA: TGTGCCAGCAGCTTAAGAGGAATGATAGTTGAAAAACTGTTTTTT. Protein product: CASSLRGMIVEKLFF.

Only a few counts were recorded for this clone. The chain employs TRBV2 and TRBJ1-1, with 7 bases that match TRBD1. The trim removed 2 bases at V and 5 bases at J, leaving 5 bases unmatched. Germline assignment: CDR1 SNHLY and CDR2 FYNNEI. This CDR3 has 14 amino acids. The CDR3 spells CASSENQGVTEAFF. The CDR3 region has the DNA TGTGCCAGCAGTGAAAACCAGGGGGTAACTGAAGCTTTCTTT.

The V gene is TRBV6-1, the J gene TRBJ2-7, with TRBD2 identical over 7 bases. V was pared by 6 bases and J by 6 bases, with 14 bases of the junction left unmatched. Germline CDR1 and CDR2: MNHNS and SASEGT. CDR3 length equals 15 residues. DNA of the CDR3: TGTGCCAGCAGCGCAACCGGACTAGTCGGGAGCGAGCAGTACTTC. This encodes CASSATGLVGSEQYF.

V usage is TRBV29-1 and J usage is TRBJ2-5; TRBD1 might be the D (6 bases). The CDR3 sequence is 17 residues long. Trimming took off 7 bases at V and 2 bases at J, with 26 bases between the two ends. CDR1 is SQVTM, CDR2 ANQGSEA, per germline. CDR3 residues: CSGMRGIGVYVQETQYF. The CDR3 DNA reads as TGCAGCGGCATGAGGGGGATCGGGGTCTACGTACAAGAGACCCAGTACTTC.

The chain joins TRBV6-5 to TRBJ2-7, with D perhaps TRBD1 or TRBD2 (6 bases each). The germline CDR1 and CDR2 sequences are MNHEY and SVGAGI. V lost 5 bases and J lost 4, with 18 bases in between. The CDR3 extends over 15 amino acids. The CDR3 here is CASSRDGGNRYEQYF. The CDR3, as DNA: TGTGCCAGCAGTCGGGACGGGGGCAACCGGTACGAGCAGTACTTC.

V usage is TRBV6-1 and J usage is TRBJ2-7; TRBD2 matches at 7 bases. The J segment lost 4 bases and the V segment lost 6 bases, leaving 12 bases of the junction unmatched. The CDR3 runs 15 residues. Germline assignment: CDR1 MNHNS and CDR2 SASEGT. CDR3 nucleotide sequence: TGTGCCAGCAGGTCCGAAGGGCGGGAGAGTTACGAGCAGTACTTC. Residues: CASRSEGRESYEQYF.

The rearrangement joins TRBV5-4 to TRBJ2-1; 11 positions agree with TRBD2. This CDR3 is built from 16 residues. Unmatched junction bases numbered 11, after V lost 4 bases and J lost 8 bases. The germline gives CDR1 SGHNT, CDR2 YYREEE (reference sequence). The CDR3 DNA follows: TGTGCCAGCAGCACCACAACTAGCGGGAGACTTGATGAGCAGTTCTTC. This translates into CASSTTTSGRLDEQFF. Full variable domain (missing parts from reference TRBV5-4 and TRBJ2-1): ETGVTQSPTHLIKTRGQQVTLRCSSQSGHNTVSWYQQALGQGPQFIFQYYREEENGRGNFPPRFSGLQFPNYSSELNVNALELDDSALYLCASSTTTSGRLDEQFFGPGTRLTVL.

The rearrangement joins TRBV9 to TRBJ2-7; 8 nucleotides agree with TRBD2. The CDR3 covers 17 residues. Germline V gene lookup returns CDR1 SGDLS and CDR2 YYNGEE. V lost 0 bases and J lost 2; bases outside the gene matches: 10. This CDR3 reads CASSVGSSGIYTYEQYF. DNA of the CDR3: TGTGCCAGCAGCGTAGGTAGTAGCGGGATTTATACCTACGAGCAGTACTTC. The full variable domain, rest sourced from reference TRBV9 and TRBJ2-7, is DSGVTQTPKHLITATGQRVTLRCSPRSGDLSVYWYQQSLDQGLQFLIQYYNGEERAKGNILERFSAQQFPDLHSELNLSSLELGDSALYFCASSVGSSGIYTYEQYFGPGTRLTVT.

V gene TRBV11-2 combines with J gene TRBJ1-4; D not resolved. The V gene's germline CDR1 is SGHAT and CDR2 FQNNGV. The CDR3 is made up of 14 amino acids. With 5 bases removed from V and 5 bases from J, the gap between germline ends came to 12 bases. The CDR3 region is CASSGSGKNEKLFF. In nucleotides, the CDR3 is TGTGCCAGCAGCGGGTCGGGTAAAAATGAAAAACTGTTTTTT.

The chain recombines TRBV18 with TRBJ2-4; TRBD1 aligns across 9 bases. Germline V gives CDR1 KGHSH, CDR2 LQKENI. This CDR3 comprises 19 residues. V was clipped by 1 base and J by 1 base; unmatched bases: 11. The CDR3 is CASSPLGQGWLTAKNIQYF. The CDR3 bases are TGTGCCAGCTCACCACTGGGACAGGGTTGGTTGACGGCCAAAAACATTCAGTACTTC.

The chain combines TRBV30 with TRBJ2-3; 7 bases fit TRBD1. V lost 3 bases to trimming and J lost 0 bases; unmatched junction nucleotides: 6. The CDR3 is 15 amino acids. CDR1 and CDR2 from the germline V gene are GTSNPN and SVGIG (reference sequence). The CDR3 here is CAWSSDRASTDTQYF. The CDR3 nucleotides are TGTGCCTGGAGCTCTGACAGGGCTAGCACAGATACGCAGTATTTT.

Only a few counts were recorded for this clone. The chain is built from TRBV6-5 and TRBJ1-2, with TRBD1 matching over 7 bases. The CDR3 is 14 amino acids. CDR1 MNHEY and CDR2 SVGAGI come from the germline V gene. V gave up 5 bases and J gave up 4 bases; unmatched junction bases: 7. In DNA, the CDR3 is TGTGCCAGCAGTCCGGGGACAGCGCCCTATGGCTACACCTTC. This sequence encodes CASSPGTAPYGYTF.

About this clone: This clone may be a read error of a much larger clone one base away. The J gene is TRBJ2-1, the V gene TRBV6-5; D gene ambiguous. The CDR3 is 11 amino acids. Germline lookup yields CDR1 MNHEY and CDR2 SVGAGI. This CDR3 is CAISEGNEQFF. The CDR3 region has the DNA TGTGCCATCAGTGAAGGTAATGAGCAGTTCTTC.

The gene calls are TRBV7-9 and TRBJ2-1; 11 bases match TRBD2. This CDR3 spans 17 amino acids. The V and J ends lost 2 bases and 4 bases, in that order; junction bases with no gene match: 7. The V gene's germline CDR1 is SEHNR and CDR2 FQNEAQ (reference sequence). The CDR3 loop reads CASSLLGSGRDYNEQFF. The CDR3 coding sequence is TGTGCCAGCAGCTTATTGGGTAGCGGGAGGGATTACAATGAGCAGTTCTTC.

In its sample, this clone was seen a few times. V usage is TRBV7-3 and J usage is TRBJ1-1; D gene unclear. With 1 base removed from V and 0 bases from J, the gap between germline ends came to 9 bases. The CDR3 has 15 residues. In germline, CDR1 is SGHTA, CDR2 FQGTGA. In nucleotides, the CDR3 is TGTGCCAGCAGCTTAATTCCTACAATGAACACTGAAGCTTTCTTT. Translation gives CASSLIPTMNTEAFF. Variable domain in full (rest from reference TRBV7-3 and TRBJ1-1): GAGVSQTPSNKVTEKGKYVELRCDPISGHTALYWYRQSLGQGPEFLIYFQGTGAADDSGLPNDRFFAVRPEGSVSTLKIQRTERGDSAVYLCASSLIPTMNTEAFFGQGTRLTVV.

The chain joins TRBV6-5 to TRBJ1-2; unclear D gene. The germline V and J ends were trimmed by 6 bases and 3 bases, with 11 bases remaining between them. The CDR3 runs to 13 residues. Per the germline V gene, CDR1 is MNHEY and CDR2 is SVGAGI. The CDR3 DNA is TGTGCCAGCAGCCCTGGAGGGTACTATGGCTACACCTTC. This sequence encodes CASSPGGYYGYTF.

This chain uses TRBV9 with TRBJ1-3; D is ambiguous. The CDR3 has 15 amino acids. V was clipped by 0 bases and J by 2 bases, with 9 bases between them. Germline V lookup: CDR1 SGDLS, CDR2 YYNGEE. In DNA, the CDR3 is TGTGCCAGCAGCGTAGCGGCAGCCGCTGGAAACACCATATATTTT. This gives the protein CASSVAAAAGNTIYF.

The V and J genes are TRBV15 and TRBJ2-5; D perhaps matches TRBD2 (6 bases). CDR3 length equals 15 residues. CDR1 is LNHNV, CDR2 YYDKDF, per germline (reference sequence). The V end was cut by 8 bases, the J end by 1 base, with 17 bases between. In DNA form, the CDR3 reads TGTGCCACCTCCACCTGGGGCGGGGCCCAAGAGACCCAGTACTTC. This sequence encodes CATSTWGGAQETQYF.

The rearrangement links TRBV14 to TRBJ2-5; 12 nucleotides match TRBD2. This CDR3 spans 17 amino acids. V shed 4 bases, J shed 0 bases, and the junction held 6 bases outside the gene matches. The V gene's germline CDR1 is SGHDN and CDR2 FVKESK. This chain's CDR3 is CASSPIRTSGNQETQYF. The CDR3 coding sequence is TGTGCCAGCAGCCCAATTCGGACTAGCGGGAACCAAGAGACCCAGTACTTC.